The rows below give T cell receptor beta chains drawn from one sample of a study of regulatory T cells in long-lasting Graves disease. TCRdb re-called the multiplex PCR reads through MiXCR, storing one row per CDR3 protein. The table records 400,000 to 500,000 distinct CDR3 sequences, approximately 16% of them present only once. A further study also used this sample, focusing on T cells in Graves' hyperthyroidism and ophthalmopathy.

This sample comprised peripheral blood mononuclear cells (PBMCs), obtained at new diagnosis, from a patient treated with antithyroid drugs. Receptors were obtained from a young woman with Graves disease. Each CDR3 is given with its conserved first and last residue. Each record gives: D gene, clone size, J gene, V gene, CDR3 DNA, CDR3 protein. The D gene is left open where the match is weak. Clone size appears in some rows only: once, few, many, or a class for an expanded clone.

d_call: TRBD2; clone_size: many; j_call: TRBJ2-1; v_call: TRBV7-9; cdr3_nt: TGTGCCAGCAGCCCGGGCGGGACTAGCGGGTTGCATGAGCAGTTCTTC; cdr3_aa: CASSPGGTSGLHEQFF
d_call: .; clone_size: .; j_call: TRBJ1-2; v_call: TRBV29-1; cdr3_nt: TGCAGCGTTGATCTGGAAACTAACTATGGCTACACCTTC; cdr3_aa: CSVDLETNYGYTF
d_call: TRBD2; clone_size: many; j_call: TRBJ2-1; v_call: TRBV5-6; cdr3_nt: TGTGCCAGCAGCGGATGGACTAGCGGTTTTACATATGATGAGCAGTTCTTC; cdr3_aa: CASSGWTSGFTYDEQFF
d_call: .; clone_size: many; j_call: TRBJ1-1; v_call: TRBV6-2/TRBV6-3; cdr3_nt: TGTGCCAGCAGATCGCACACTGAAGCTTTCTTT; cdr3_aa: CASRSHTEAFF
d_call: TRBD2; clone_size: many; j_call: TRBJ2-7; v_call: TRBV5-1; cdr3_nt: TGCGCCAGCAGCTTGGATAGTCTAGCGGGGGCCTACGAGCAGTACTTC; cdr3_aa: CASSLDSLAGAYEQYF
d_call: TRBD2; clone_size: many; j_call: TRBJ2-1; v_call: TRBV28; cdr3_nt: TGTGCCAGCAGTTTTCGGGAGGGCCGAAGCTCCTACAATGAGCAGTTCTTC; cdr3_aa: CASSFREGRSSYNEQFF
d_call: TRBD1; clone_size: many; j_call: TRBJ2-1; v_call: TRBV29-1; cdr3_nt: TGCAGCGCCCAGGGGGCAACCTACAATGAGCAGTTCTTC; cdr3_aa: CSAQGATYNEQFF
d_call: .; clone_size: many; j_call: TRBJ1-4; v_call: TRBV18; cdr3_nt: TGTGCCAGCTCACGACAGGAGGATGAAAAACTGTTTTTT; cdr3_aa: CASSRQEDEKLFF
d_call: TRBD2; clone_size: many; j_call: TRBJ2-1; v_call: TRBV20-1; cdr3_nt: TGCAGTGCTAGTGGACTAGCGGGAGTTAGGTACAATGAGCAGTTCTTC; cdr3_aa: CSASGLAGVRYNEQFF
d_call: .; clone_size: few; j_call: TRBJ2-7; v_call: TRBV14; cdr3_nt: TGTGCCAGCAGCCAAGGTCATGCCTACGAGCAGTACTTC; cdr3_aa: CASSQGHAYEQYF
d_call: .; clone_size: few; j_call: TRBJ1-1; v_call: TRBV27; cdr3_nt: TGTGCCAGCAGTTTCAGAGACAGAAACACTGAAGCTTTCTTT; cdr3_aa: CASSFRDRNTEAFF
d_call: .; clone_size: .; j_call: TRBJ1-2; v_call: TRBV5-1; cdr3_nt: TGCGCCAGCAGCCAAACCTACCTAGGGAGCGTGGATGGCTACACCTTC; cdr3_aa: CASSQTYLGSVDGYTF
d_call: .; clone_size: .; j_call: TRBJ2-6; v_call: TRBV7-9; cdr3_nt: TGTGCCAGCAGCTTGGCGTCAGGCTCTGGGGCCAACGTCCTGACTTTC; cdr3_aa: CASSLASGSGANVLTF
d_call: .; clone_size: few; j_call: TRBJ2-1; v_call: TRBV4-3; cdr3_nt: TGCGCCAGCAGCCAAGGATTTCGGCTAGCCAATGAGCAGTTCTTC; cdr3_aa: CASSQGFRLANEQFF
d_call: TRBD1; clone_size: many; j_call: TRBJ1-1; v_call: TRBV28; cdr3_nt: TGTGCCAGCAGCCCCCCCAGGGGGCTTACTGAAGCTTTCTTT; cdr3_aa: CASSPPRGLTEAFF
d_call: TRBD1; clone_size: .; j_call: TRBJ2-5; v_call: TRBV28; cdr3_nt: TGTGCCAGCAGTGTTGACAGGGTGGGGACCCAGTACTTC; cdr3_aa: CASSVDRVGTQYF
d_call: .; clone_size: few; j_call: TRBJ2-3; v_call: TRBV5-1; cdr3_nt: TGCGCCAGCAGCTTGACCTCGCGGATCACAGATACGCAGTATTTT; cdr3_aa: CASSLTSRITDTQYF